Below, one T cell receptor beta chain is given with its context. The antigen is unknown. V was pared by 4 bases and J by 1 base, with 10 bases between. CDR3 length: 13 residues. Germline values: CDR1 SQVTM, CDR2 ANQGSEA. These data originate in a study of T cells in localized non-small cell lung cancer. Study findings and constraints: Uninvolved adjacent lung had the highest recorded T cell clonality, with tumor below it.

Profiled with immunoSEQ multiplex PCR; TCRdb holds only in-frame clones, not every one. The data show 30,000 to 35,000 clones, with 93% seen just once and roughly 7.7% held by the top ten. The rearrangement uses TRBV29-1 and TRBJ1-1; no clear D. This receptor was identified in a female donor older than 55 with stage I lung adenocarcinoma. Sequences were derived from peripheral blood, sampled before any cancer treatment. CDR3 amino acids: CSVGREGNTEAFF. The CDR3, as DNA: TGCAGCGTTGGCCGGGAGGGGAACACTGAAGCTTTCTTT.